This T cell receptor beta chain is from a study of blood T cell repertoires in COVID-19. Study-wide background: From the United States, Italy and Spain came samples of acute and convalescent COVID-19. PBMCs, B-cell-depleted T cells, or T cells provided the cDNA or gDNA that made up the material.

Methods used by the authors: It was from reference gene primer amplification that nucleated cell counts were estimated. Sequenced by immunoSEQ multiplex PCR; TCRdb stores in-frame clones only, minus some. V, J and clone size are taken as reported in that table, and D and trimming were inferred from the DNA itself. The sample holds about 110,000 clones, approximately 80% seen once. This sequence originates from a woman of 80 years or more with acute or convalescent COVID-19. The sequenced material came from peripheral blood.

The DNA of the CDR3 is TGCGCCAGCAGCCGACAGGGAGACGAGCAGTACGTC. It specifies CASSRQGDEQYV. The chain carries TRBV5-1 and TRBJ2-7; the match to TRBD1 covers 7 bases. J lost 5 bases, V lost 4 bases, and 3 bases had no gene match. CDR1 is SGHRS and CDR2 is YFSETQ in the germline V gene. There are 12 residues in the CDR3.